This is a list of T cell receptor beta chains from one sample in a study of regulatory T cells in long-lasting Graves disease. TCRdb passed the multiplex PCR reads through MiXCR, listing each CDR3 protein once. The sample holds 500,000 or so distinct CDR3 sequences, around 15% seen once. In addition, the sample was reused for a study of T cells in Graves' hyperthyroidism and ophthalmopathy.

The sequencing used peripheral blood mononuclear cells (PBMCs), collected at new diagnosis, from a patient treated with antithyroid drugs. These receptors were obtained from a woman between 45 and 60 years old with Graves disease. Both conserved end residues are part of each CDR3. D genes are given only for firm matches.

d_gene	v_gene	j_gene	CDR3aa
-	TRBV10-3	TRBJ1-4	CAISESWGSTNEKLFF
TRBD2	TRBV12-3/TRBV12-4	TRBJ2-2	CASSFLLAGARRTGELFF
-	TRBV3-1	TRBJ2-3	CASSQEDTDTQYF
TRBD2	TRBV5-5	TRBJ2-7	CASSLRTGLAGVAYEQYF
TRBD1	TRBV5-1	TRBJ2-2	CAGSTGVVDGELFF
TRBD1	TRBV6-2/TRBV6-3	TRBJ1-5	CASSADRGNQPQHF
-	TRBV30	TRBJ1-1	CAWSPYETEAFF
TRBD2	TRBV15	TRBJ2-5	CATSRDRLARGETQYF
-	TRBV28	TRBJ2-1	CASSNGERDEQFF
-	TRBV18	TRBJ2-3	CASSPPERGTDTQYF
-	TRBV10-3	TRBJ2-5	CAISSQETQYF
TRBD1	TRBV19	TRBJ2-5	CASSTGQGVQETQYF
-	TRBV3-1	TRBJ1-1	CASSQDYKPNTEAFF
TRBD2	TRBV13	TRBJ2-2	CASSGGWLAGDTGELFF
TRBD1	TRBV20-1	TRBJ2-7	CSASRGGTGDYEQYF
-	TRBV5-8	TRBJ1-1	CASSLEQGSTEAFF
-	TRBV11-2	TRBJ2-1	CASSLLLGEQFF
TRBD2	TRBV3-1	TRBJ2-7	CASSQGSGRAGEQYF
-	TRBV7-9	TRBJ2-1	CASSLIGWGLSYNEQFF
-	TRBV6-1	TRBJ1-1	CASSPRGGRGITEAFF
-	TRBV2	TRBJ2-7	CASREGQTYEQYF
TRBD1	TRBV24-1	TRBJ2-2	CATKGAPFPWGTGELFF
-	TRBV2	TRBJ2-1	CASSQDWGDEQFF
-	TRBV7-2	TRBJ1-5	CASSTEGGGQPQHF
-	TRBV24-1	TRBJ1-1	CATSGQANTEASF
TRBD1	TRBV19	TRBJ2-1	CASKGQGDEQFF
TRBD2	TRBV7-2	TRBJ2-3	CASSKSGLITDTQYF
-	TRBV19	TRBJ1-5	CASSTSHGSNQPQHF
-	TRBV18	TRBJ2-2	CASSPPSGNGELFF
-	TRBV7-2	TRBJ1-5	CASSSTWGGLGQPQHF
TRBD2	TRBV6-2/TRBV6-3	TRBJ2-2	CASSWTSRGELFF
TRBD1	TRBV7-9	TRBJ1-1	CASSNDRDREAFF
-	TRBV6-5	TRBJ2-7	CASSYSNLGSSYEQYF
-	TRBV27	TRBJ2-2	CASSLWSPGELFF
-	TRBV28	TRBJ1-4	CASSFRTQGNEKLFF
-	TRBV5-6	TRBJ2-1	CASSLGGLGGYNEQFF
TRBD2	TRBV5-6	TRBJ2-7	CASSPMTGTSSYEQYF
-	TRBV15	TRBJ1-5	CATSGFTRGYSNQPQHF
-	TRBV20-1	TRBJ2-7	CSASGLDYRDEQYF
-	TRBV29-1	TRBJ1-5	CSVRRGPDQPQHF
TRBD1	TRBV19	TRBJ2-5	CASSMSQGAETQYF
-	TRBV10-3	TRBJ2-5	CAIRDYEGRETQYF
TRBD2	TRBV27	TRBJ2-7	CATSTRGVNSYEQYF
TRBD2	TRBV11-3	TRBJ2-3	CASSLLREGRLDTQYF
-	TRBV6-1	TRBJ2-1	CASSWDESSYNEQFF
-	TRBV2	TRBJ2-3	CASSHGPHADTQYF
TRBD1	TRBV11-1	TRBJ2-2	CASSNKGQGATNTGELFF
-	TRBV20-1	TRBJ1-1	CSASDSSEAFF
-	TRBV7-9	TRBJ2-7	CASSPRGQPYEQYF
-	TRBV4-1	TRBJ1-2	CASSQPTRFDGYTF
-	TRBV5-8	TRBJ1-5	CASSPDRSSNQPQHF
TRBD2	TRBV3-1	TRBJ2-7	CASRHTLCGRECPYEQYF
-	TRBV7-9	TRBJ2-3	CASSLRPGRTDTQYF
-	TRBV10-3	TRBJ2-5	CAISGNRVQETQYF
-	TRBV24-1	TRBJ2-1	CATSDWVYNEQFF
TRBD2	TRBV20-1	TRBJ2-7	CSANRDYSYEQYF
-	TRBV20-1	TRBJ2-1	CSARSGVGTNEQFF